A selection of T cell receptor beta chains follows, all from one sample in a study of OX40 agonist ivuxolimab in advanced cancers. Assay used: immunoSEQ multiplex PCR; TCRdb lists only in-frame clones, some missing. The sample lists about 83,000 clones, approximately 90% occurring once. This specimen consisted of CD4+ or CD8+ T cells sorted from blood, obtained in a trial of the OX40 agonist ivuxolimab. These receptors originate from an adult with an advanced solid tumor such as melanoma, head and neck, liver or kidney cancer. Each CDR3 is given with its conserved first and last residue. A D gene is named only where the DNA matches it firmly. A clone size is listed for some rows: how often the clone was seen (once, few, many), or a class if it is expanded.

d_call,v_call,j_call,clone_size,cdr3_aa,cdr3_nt
-,TRBV7-3,TRBJ2-3,-,CASSDKTGTTQYF,TGTGCCAGCAGCGATAAAACTGGGACTACGCAGTATTTT
-,TRBV7-9,TRBJ2-1,-,CASSLHQGSNEQFF,TGCGCCAGCAGCTTACATCAGGGTAGCAATGAGCAGTTCTTC
-,TRBV7-8,TRBJ2-3,-,CASSLSRGWSSTDTQYF,TGTGCCAGCAGCTTATCACGCGGGTGGTCTAGCACAGATACGCAGTATTTT
-,TRBV27,TRBJ2-1,-,CASSRFANSYNEQFF,TGTGCCAGCAGTCGCTTTGCCAACTCCTACAATGAGCAGTTCTTC
-,TRBV9,TRBJ2-2,-,CASSERAASTGELFF,TGTGCCAGCAGCGAGCGGGCGGCAAGCACCGGGGAGCTGTTTTTT
TRBD1,TRBV30,TRBJ1-3,-,CAWSMDRAGGNTIYF,TGTGCCTGGAGTATGGACAGGGCGGGAGGAAACACCATATATTTT
TRBD2,TRBV6-5,TRBJ2-7,once,CASSYGRGMTYEQYF,TGTGCCAGCAGTTACGGGCGGGGGATGACCTACGAGCAGTACTTC
TRBD2,TRBV7-7,TRBJ2-2,few,CASSQLAGAVGELFF,TGTGCCAGCAGCCAGCTAGCGGGAGCGGTCGGGGAGCTGTTTTTT
-,TRBV19,TRBJ2-7,-,CASSNSPSNSYEQYF,TGTGCCAGTAGTAATTCTCCCTCAAACTCCTACGAGCAGTACTTC
-,TRBV15,TRBJ2-2,-,CATSGLGFTGELFF,TGTGCCACCTCAGGACTCGGCTTCACCGGGGAGCTGTTTTTT
-,TRBV6-1,TRBJ2-2,-,CAGSKVAAGELFF,TGTGCCGGTAGTAAGGTGGCGGCCGGGGAGCTGTTTTTT
-,TRBV7-7,TRBJ2-3,few,CASSLEGTDTQYF,TGTGCTAGCAGCTTAGAGGGCACAGATACGCAGTATTTT
-,TRBV27,TRBJ1-1,-,CASSQQGWTEAFF,TGTGCCAGCAGTCAACAGGGTTGGACTGAAGCTTTCTTT
-,TRBV28,TRBJ1-5,-,CASSTYRVNQPQHF,TGTGCCAGCAGTACATACAGGGTTAATCAGCCCCAGCATTTT
-,TRBV19,TRBJ1-2,-,CASSISFRANYGYTF,TGTGCCAGTAGTATAAGTTTCAGGGCTAACTATGGCTACACCTTC
TRBD1,TRBV12-5,TRBJ2-7,-,CASGLRQGGIYEQYF,TGTGCTAGTGGTCTTCGACAGGGTGGCATCTACGAGCAGTACTTC
-,TRBV25-1,TRBJ1-2,-,CASSEGDFRYTF,TGTGCCAGCAGTGAAGGCGATTTCCGCTACACCTTC
-,TRBV19,TRBJ1-5,few,CASSIGQGSNQPQHF,TGTGCCAGTAGTATAGGGCAGGGGAGCAATCAGCCCCAGCATTTT
TRBD1,TRBV6-5,TRBJ1-5,once,CASSLGQGNQPQHF,TGTGCCAGCAGTTTGGGACAGGGCAATCAGCCCCAGCATTTT
-,TRBV6-1,TRBJ1-1,-,CASTPRMNTEAFF,TGTGCCAGCACCCCCCGTATGAACACTGAAGCTTTCTTT
-,TRBV5-4,TRBJ1-2,-,CASSFDSSSGYTF,TGTGCCAGCAGCTTCGACAGCTCATCCGGCTACACCTTC
-,TRBV18,TRBJ1-1,-,CASSPRTENTEAFF,TGTGCCAGCTCACCCCGGACGGAAAACACTGAAGCTTTCTTT
-,TRBV18,TRBJ2-5,-,CASSPRQEETQYF,TGTGCCAGCTCACCCCGACAAGAAGAGACCCAGTACTTC
TRBD1,TRBV7-8,TRBJ2-7,-,CASSFDRGIEQYF,TGTGCCAGCAGCTTTGACAGGGGTATAGAGCAGTACTTC
-,TRBV2,TRBJ1-5,-,CASMGRGGLNQPQHF,TGTGCCAGCATGGGCCGGGGAGGTTTAAATCAGCCCCAGCATTTT
-,TRBV18,TRBJ1-1,few,CASSPTQQNTEAFF,TGTGCCAGCTCACCAACACAGCAAAACACTGAAGCTTTCTTT
-,TRBV29-1,TRBJ2-1,few,CSVAHPRGEQFF,TGCAGCGTTGCGCATCCACGGGGTGAGCAGTTCTTC
-,TRBV29-1,TRBJ1-4,-,CSAGQEKLFF,TGCAGCGCTGGACAGGAAAAACTGTTTTTT
-,TRBV5-4,TRBJ2-5,-,CASKLGSTIQETQYF,TGTGCCAGCAAGCTAGGCTCCACAATACAAGAGACCCAGTACTTC
-,TRBV30,TRBJ2-6,-,CAWSVSGANVLTF,TGTGCCTGGAGTGTATCAGGGGCCAACGTCCTGACTTTC
TRBD2,TRBV9,TRBJ2-2,once,CASSVVAGGNTGELFF,TGTGCCAGCAGCGTTGTGGCGGGGGGGAACACCGGGGAGCTGTTTTTT
-,TRBV5-1,TRBJ1-3,-,CASSQPPRRNTIYF,TGCGCCAGCAGCCAACCGCCCCGGCGCAACACCATATATTTT
-,TRBV29-1,TRBJ1-2,-,CSVSLQAQNYGYTF,TGCAGCGTTTCTTTACAGGCCCAGAACTATGGCTACACCTTC
TRBD1,TRBV18,TRBJ2-7,-,CASSPGTEVYEQYF,TGTGCCAGCTCACCCGGGACAGAGGTCTACGAGCAGTACTTC
-,TRBV4-3,TRBJ2-7,-,CASSRNLGQFYEQYF,TGCGCCAGCAGCCGAAACCTAGGACAGTTCTACGAGCAGTACTTC
TRBD1,TRBV11-2,TRBJ2-7,few,CASSSADRVEYEQYF,TGTGCCAGCAGCTCCGCGGACAGGGTTGAATACGAGCAGTACTTC
-,TRBV6-5,TRBJ1-2,once,CASSLDGDYGYTF,TGTGCCAGCAGCCTGGACGGTGACTATGGCTACACCTTC
-,TRBV7-6,TRBJ2-3,-,CASSLKTGTDTQYF,TGTGCCAGCAGTTTAAAGACTGGCACAGATACGCAGTATTTT
-,TRBV9,TRBJ1-1,-,CASSVIGNTEAFF,TGTGCCAGCAGCGTAATCGGGAACACTGAAGCTTTCTTT
-,TRBV18,TRBJ1-1,few,CASSPRQRNTEAFF,TGTGCCAGCTCACCCCGACAGAGGAACACTGAAGCTTTCTTT
-,TRBV20-1,TRBJ2-7,-,CSASGYEQYF,TGCAGTGCTAGTGGGTACGAGCAGTACTTC
TRBD1,TRBV6-1,TRBJ2-7,-,CASSDLTGGAYEQYF,TGTGCCAGCAGTGACTTAACAGGGGGCGCTTACGAGCAGTACTTC
-,TRBV21-1,TRBJ2-3,-,CASIWPGDSADTQYF,TGTGCCAGCATCTGGCCCGGGGACTCCGCAGATACGCAGTATTTT
-,TRBV7-8,TRBJ2-7,-,CASSLVETPSYEQYF,TGTGCCAGCAGCTTAGTGGAGACCCCCTCCTACGAGCAGTACTTC
TRBD2,TRBV19,TRBJ2-7,-,CASSPPGLARYEQYF,TGTGCCAGTAGTCCCCCGGGACTAGCCCGCTACGAGCAGTACTTC
TRBD1,TRBV11-2,TRBJ2-7,-,CASSFDRDEQYF,TGTGCCAGCAGCTTCGACAGGGACGAGCAGTACTTC
TRBD1,TRBV10-3,TRBJ1-2,-,CAISVGGQGYGYTF,TGTGCCATCAGTGTGGGGGGACAGGGGTATGGCTACACCTTC
TRBD2,TRBV4-1,TRBJ2-7,-,CASSPPHREGLRGEQYF,TGCGCCAGCAGCCCGCCCCATCGGGAGGGCCTACGGGGCGAGCAGTACTTC
TRBD1,TRBV7-2,TRBJ1-2,-,CASSQSTGGYYGYTF,TGTGCCAGCAGCCAATCGACAGGGGGCTACTATGGCTACACCTTC
TRBD1,TRBV29-1,TRBJ2-1,-,CSVEGTGNEQFF,TGCAGCGTTGAGGGGACAGGGAATGAGCAGTTCTTC
TRBD1,TRBV18,TRBJ2-1,once,CASSPSQGAYNEQFF,TGTGCCAGCTCACCCTCACAGGGGGCATACAATGAGCAGTTCTTC
-,TRBV11-2,TRBJ2-7,-,CASSPWQAPYEQYF,TGTGCCAGCAGCCCTTGGCAGGCCCCCTACGAGCAGTACTTC
-,TRBV5-1,TRBJ2-5,-,CASSLVQGPGETQYF,TGCGCCAGCAGCTTGGTGCAGGGGCCCGGGGAGACCCAGTACTTC
-,TRBV27,TRBJ2-2,-,CASSLYPGELFF,TGTGCCAGCAGTTTATACCCCGGGGAGCTGTTTTTT
TRBD2,TRBV7-9,TRBJ2-5,-,CASSLAGLAGGQETQYF,TGTGCCAGCAGCTTAGCGGGACTAGCGGGAGGGCAAGAGACCCAGTACTTC
TRBD1,TRBV11-3,TRBJ2-5,-,CARQLTGEWQETQYF,TGTGCCAGGCAATTGACAGGGGAGTGGCAAGAGACCCAGTACTTC
-,TRBV18,TRBJ2-1,few,CASSPRSGYNEQFF,TGTGCCAGCTCACCACGGTCGGGTTATAATGAGCAGTTCTTC